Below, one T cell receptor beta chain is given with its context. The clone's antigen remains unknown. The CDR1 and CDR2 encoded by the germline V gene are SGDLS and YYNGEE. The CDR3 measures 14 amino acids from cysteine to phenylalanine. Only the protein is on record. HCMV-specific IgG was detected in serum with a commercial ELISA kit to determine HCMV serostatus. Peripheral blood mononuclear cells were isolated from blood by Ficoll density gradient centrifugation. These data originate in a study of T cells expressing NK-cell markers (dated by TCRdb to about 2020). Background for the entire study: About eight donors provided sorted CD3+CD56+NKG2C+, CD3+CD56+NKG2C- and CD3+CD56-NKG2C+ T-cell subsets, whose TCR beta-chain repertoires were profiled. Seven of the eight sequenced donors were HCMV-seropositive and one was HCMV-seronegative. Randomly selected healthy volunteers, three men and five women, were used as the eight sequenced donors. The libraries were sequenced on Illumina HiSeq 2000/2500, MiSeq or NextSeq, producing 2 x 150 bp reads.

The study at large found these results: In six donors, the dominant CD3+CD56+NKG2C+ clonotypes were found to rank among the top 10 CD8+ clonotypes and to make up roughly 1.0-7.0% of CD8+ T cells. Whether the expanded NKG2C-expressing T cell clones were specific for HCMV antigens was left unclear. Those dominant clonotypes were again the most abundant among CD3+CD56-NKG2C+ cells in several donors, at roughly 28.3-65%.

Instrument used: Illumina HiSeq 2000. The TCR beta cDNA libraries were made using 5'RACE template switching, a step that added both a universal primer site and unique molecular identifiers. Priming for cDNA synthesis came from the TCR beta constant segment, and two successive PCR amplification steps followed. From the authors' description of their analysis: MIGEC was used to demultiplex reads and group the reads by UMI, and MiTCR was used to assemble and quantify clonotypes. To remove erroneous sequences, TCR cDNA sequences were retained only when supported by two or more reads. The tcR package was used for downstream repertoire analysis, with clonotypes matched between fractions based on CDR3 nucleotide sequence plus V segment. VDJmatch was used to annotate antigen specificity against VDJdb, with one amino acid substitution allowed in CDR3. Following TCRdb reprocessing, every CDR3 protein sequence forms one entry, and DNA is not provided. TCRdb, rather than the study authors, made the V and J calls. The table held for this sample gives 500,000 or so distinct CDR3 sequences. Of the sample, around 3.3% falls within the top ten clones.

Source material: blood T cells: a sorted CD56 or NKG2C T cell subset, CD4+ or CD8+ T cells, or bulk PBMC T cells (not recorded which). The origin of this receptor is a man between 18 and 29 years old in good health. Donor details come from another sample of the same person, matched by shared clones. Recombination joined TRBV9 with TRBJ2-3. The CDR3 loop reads CASSVDASVDTQYF. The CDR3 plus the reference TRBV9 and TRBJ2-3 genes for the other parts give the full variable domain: DSGVTQTPKHLITATGQRVTLRCSPRSGDLSVYWYQQSLDQGLQFLIQYYNGEERAKGNILERFSAQQFPDLHSELNLSSLELGDSALYFCASSVDASVDTQYFGPGTRLTVL.